These 18 T cell receptor beta chains were all obtained from the same sample, sequenced in a study of CD8+CD57+ T cells in acquired aplastic anemia. TCR beta VDJ combinations and CDR3 sequences were profiled from genomic DNA. MiXCR was run by TCRdb on the reads, yielding one entry per CDR3 protein. The sample yields roughly 500,000 distinct CDR3 sequences, around 33% seen once. Sequenced patients had shown CD8+CD57+ cell expansion by flow cytometry. Sequenced sample: sorted CD4+, CD8+, or CD8+CD57+ T cells (not recorded which) from PBMCs. Receptors were obtained from a human donor with aplastic anemia.

The gene calls are TRBV10-3 and TRBJ1-5; 8 positions match TRBD1. CDR1 is ENHRY, CDR2 SYGVKD, per germline. The CDR3 runs to 15 residues. J gave up 0 bases and V 6 bases, and 4 bases lay outside the gene matches. The CDR3 protein is CAIRGGQDSNQPQHF. CDR3 bases: TGTGCCATCAGAGGGGGACAGGATAGCAATCAGCCCCAGCATTTT.

This rearrangement joins TRBV10-2 to TRBJ2-7; 9 nucleotides line up with TRBD2. The CDR3 runs to 14 residues. CDR1 and CDR2 from the germline V gene are WSHSY and SAAADI. With 2 bases clipped from V and 3 bases from J, the junction kept 2 bases outside the gene matches. The CDR3 spells CASSELAGNYEQYF. CDR3 DNA: TGCGCCAGCAGTGAGCTAGCGGGGAACTACGAGCAGTACTTC.

In this sample, this clonotype turned up many times. The chain employs TRBV2 and TRBJ2-7, with 8 bases identical to TRBD2. Germline values: CDR1 SNHLY, CDR2 FYNNEI. The V gene end was trimmed by 8 bases and the J gene end by 3 bases; junction bases not matched to a gene: 6. There are 13 residues in the CDR3. The CDR3 DNA sequence: TGTGCCAGCGCTGGGACTAGTGGCTACGAGCAGTACTTC. Encoded protein: CASAGTSGYEQYF. Combining the CDR3 with reference TRBV2 and TRBJ2-7 gives the whole variable domain EPEVTQTPSHQVTQMGQEVILRCVPISNHLYFYWYRQILGQKVEFLVSFYNNEISEKSEIFDDQFSVERPDGSNFTLKIRSTKLEDSAMYFCASAGTSGYEQYFGPGTRLTVT.

The V call is TRBV20-1, the J call TRBJ2-3; D possibly corresponds to TRBD1 (5 bases). The CDR3 runs 15 residues. V lost 6 bases and J lost 0, with 16 bases in between. In germline, CDR1 is DFQATT, CDR2 SNEGSKA (reference sequence). For the CDR3, the DNA is TGCAGTGCCCCCCCGCAGGGAAAGAGCACAGATACGCAGTATTTT. It yields the protein CSAPPQGKSTDTQYF.

The rearrangement joins TRBV19 to TRBJ1-6; D is unresolved. This CDR3 has 17 amino acids. Germline V gives CDR1 LNHDA, CDR2 SQIVND (reference sequence). The V end lost 3 bases, the J end lost 3 bases, and 15 bases lay between the germline ends. Written as DNA, the CDR3 is TGTGCCAGTAGTATCGGCCGACGGTTGAACTATAATTCACCCCTCCACTTT. This codes for CASSIGRRLNYNSPLHF.

This clonotype was observed at least ten times. The genes are TRBV7-3 and TRBJ2-1, with TRBD1 identical over 7 bases. CDR3 length: 13 residues. V was pared by 5 bases and J by 7 bases, with 5 bases of the junction left unmatched. Per germline, CDR1 SGHTA and CDR2 FQGTGA. In DNA form, the CDR3 reads TGTGCCAGCAGCCAGGGGACAGATAATGAGCAGTTCTTC. Translated, it gives CASSQGTDNEQFF.

The chain recombines TRBV2 with TRBJ1-2; D is unclear. Trimming left V 5 bases short and J 6 bases short, with 13 bases between. CDR1 and CDR2 from the germline V gene are SNHLY and FYNNEI. The CDR3 is made up of 13 amino acids. CDR3 nucleotide sequence: TGTGCCAGCAGTCCCGACACAGATCATGGCTACACCTTC. It encodes CASSPDTDHGYTF.

This clonotype was found a few times. The CDR3 sequence is CASSRKGTSARGELFF. For the CDR3, the DNA is TGTGCCAGCAGCCGGAAGGGGACTAGCGCCAGGGGGGAGCTGTTTTTT. V and J are TRBV14 and TRBJ2-2, with 10 bases aligning to TRBD2. Germline-derived CDR1 and CDR2 are SGHDN and FVKESK. Germline trimming cut 4 bases from V and 8 bases from J; bases unmatched to any gene: 10. The CDR3 is made up of 16 amino acids.

V gene TRBV11-2 combines with J gene TRBJ2-3; possibly TRBD1 for D (5 bases). CDR3 size: 17 residues. Germline V gene sequence: CDR1 SGHAT, CDR2 FQNNGV. V shed 4 bases and J shed 3 bases, with 20 bases lying between them. CDR3 residues: CASSSQGATLLTDTQYF. CDR3 DNA: TGTGCCAGCAGCTCCCAAGGGGCGACGTTACTAACAGATACGCAGTATTTT.

This clonotype was counted many times. The chain carries TRBV10-1 and TRBJ2-3, with D possibly TRBD2 on 5 matching bases. The germline V gene encodes CDR1 WNHNN and CDR2 SYGVQD (reference sequence). The CDR3 is 14 residues long. V lost 6 bases and J 0 bases, leaving 10 bases between the germline ends. The CDR3 coding sequence is TGCGCCAGCAGGGACTTTTCTAGCACAGATACGCAGTATTTT. Protein product: CASRDFSSTDTQYF.

This chain connects TRBV12-3 or TRBV12-4 to TRBJ2-7; weak D call: TRBD1 (6 bases). Trimming removed 7 bases at V and 3 bases at J, with 22 bases between. The CDR3 spans 16 residues. This chain's CDR3 is CASTKNTGTTHYEQYF. The CDR3 bases are TGTGCCAGCACCAAAAATACCGGGACAACCCACTACGAGCAGTACTTC.

The chain recombines TRBV2 with TRBJ1-3, with D possibly TRBD1 on 5 matching bases. Trimming cost V 2 bases and J 2 bases, with 13 bases left between them. Per germline, CDR1 SNHLY and CDR2 FYNNEI. CDR3 length equals 16 residues. The CDR3 sequence: CASSEWGGSAGNTIYF. CDR3 in DNA: TGTGCCAGCAGTGAATGGGGGGGGAGCGCTGGAAACACCATATATTTT. Filled out from reference TRBV2 and TRBJ1-3, the complete variable domain reads EPEVTQTPSHQVTQMGQEVILRCVPISNHLYFYWYRQILGQKVEFLVSFYNNEISEKSEIFDDQFSVERPDGSNFTLKIRSTKLEDSAMYFCASSEWGGSAGNTIYFGEGSWLTVV.

The chain is built from TRBV20-1 and TRBJ1-1; 8 positions agree with TRBD1. V lost 2 bases, J lost 11 bases, and 16 bases stayed unmatched. The CDR3 contains 15 residues. Germline V gene lookup returns CDR1 DFQATT and CDR2 SNEGSKA (reference sequence). The CDR3 nucleotides read TGCAGTGCTAGAATTCCGGGACAGGAGTCATTGGGGGCTTTCTTT. Protein sequence: CSARIPGQESLGAFF.

The sample holds one count of this clonotype. V gene TRBV25-1 combines with J gene TRBJ2-5, with TRBD2 matching over 11 bases. V trimming: 5 bases; J trimming: 4 bases; junction bases outside the gene matches: 6. This CDR3 has 15 residues. Germline V gene sequence: CDR1 MGHDK, CDR2 SYGVNS. The CDR3 DNA is TGTGCCAGCAGTTCCATAGCGGGAGGGGTAGAGACCCAGTACTTC. It is translated as CASSSIAGGVETQYF.

As concerns this clonotype: A read error may produce the germline difference seen at one junction end. This rearrangement joins TRBV5-3 to TRBJ2-7, with 9 nucleotides matching TRBD1. TRBV5-3 is an open reading frame whose function is uncertain. The CDR3 is 14 residues long. CDR3 in DNA: TGTGCCAGTAGCCCGGGACAGGGCTCCTACGAGCAGCACTTC. Translated, it gives CASSPGQGSYEQHF.

In its sample, this clonotype was seen many times. The chain joins TRBV2 to TRBJ1-2, with 10 bases fitting TRBD1. This CDR3 has 14 residues. Trimming took 1 base from V and 4 from J; bases not matched to a gene: 0. The germline V gene encodes CDR1 SNHLY and CDR2 FYNNEI. The DNA of the CDR3 is TGTGCCAGCAGTGAAGGACAGGGGGCCTATGGCTACACCTTC. Its translation: CASSEGQGAYGYTF.

This clonotype was detected only a few times. J is TRBJ1-2 and V is TRBV28; D is unresolved. The CDR3 sequence is 11 residues long. V lost 6 bases, J lost 6 bases, and 8 bases lay in between. Germline V lookup: CDR1 MDHEN, CDR2 SYDVKM. The CDR3 DNA reads as TGTGCCAGCAGGTTCTTAAATGGCTACACCTTC. It is translated as CASRFLNGYTF.

This clonotype was seen ten or more times. The V gene is TRBV9, the J gene TRBJ1-2; D remains unclear. From germline, CDR1 is SGDLS and CDR2 YYNGEE. The CDR3 loop spans 14 amino acids. V lost 0 bases, J lost 6 bases, and 12 bases lay in between. CDR3 sequence (DNA): TGTGCCAGCAGCGTAGTAGGAGGTTTGGATGGCTACACCTTC. Amino acids: CASSVVGGLDGYTF. Complete variable domain (other parts from reference TRBV9 and TRBJ1-2): DSGVTQTPKHLITATGQRVTLRCSPRSGDLSVYWYQQSLDQGLQFLIQYYNGEERAKGNILERFSAQQFPDLHSELNLSSLELGDSALYFCASSVVGGLDGYTFGSGTRLTVV.